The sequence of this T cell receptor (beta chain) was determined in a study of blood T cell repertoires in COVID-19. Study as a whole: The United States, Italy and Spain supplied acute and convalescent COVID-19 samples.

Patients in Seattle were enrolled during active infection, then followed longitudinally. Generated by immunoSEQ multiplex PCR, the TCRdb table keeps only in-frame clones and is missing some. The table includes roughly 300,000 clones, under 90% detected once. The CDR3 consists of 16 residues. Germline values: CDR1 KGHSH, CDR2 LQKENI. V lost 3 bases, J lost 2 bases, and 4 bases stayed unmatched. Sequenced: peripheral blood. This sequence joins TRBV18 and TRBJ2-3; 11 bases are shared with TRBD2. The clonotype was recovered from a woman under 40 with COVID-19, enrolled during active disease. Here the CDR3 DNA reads TGTGCCAGCTCACCCGGGACTAGCGGCATCACAGATACGCAGTATTTT. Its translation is CASSPGTSGITDTQYF.